This T cell receptor (beta chain) was identified in a study of shared clonotypes between healthy human individuals. Findings and caveats of the study: There were few donors, and this limited the genetic and exposure-history diversity represented.

On this clone: Its cognate antigen is unknown. An end of the junction does not agree with germline; a read error may underlie this.

The study ran the assay at deep level. In the source study's methods: Junction-only sequences without quality scores came from ImmunoSEQ, so filtering differed. TCRdb's table, derived via immunoSEQ multiplex PCR, lists solely in-frame clones and lacks some. The DNA gave D and trimming, while V, J and clone size come from that table. The sample lists nearly 500,000 clones; 76% were seen once. Within Nashville, Tennessee resided all donors, each a Caucasian adult. Per the germline V gene, CDR1 is MDHEN and CDR2 is SYDVKM. The CDR3 sequence is 13 residues long. This sequence joins TRBV28 and TRBJ1-2, with D unclear. This receptor was taken from a middle-aged woman in good health. Some clones in this sample may be carry-over from other donors' samples. Input material: PBMCs. The DNA of the CDR3 is TGTGCCAGCAGGCGAGTGAACCCGTATGGCCACACCTTC. Translated: CASRRVNPYGHTF.